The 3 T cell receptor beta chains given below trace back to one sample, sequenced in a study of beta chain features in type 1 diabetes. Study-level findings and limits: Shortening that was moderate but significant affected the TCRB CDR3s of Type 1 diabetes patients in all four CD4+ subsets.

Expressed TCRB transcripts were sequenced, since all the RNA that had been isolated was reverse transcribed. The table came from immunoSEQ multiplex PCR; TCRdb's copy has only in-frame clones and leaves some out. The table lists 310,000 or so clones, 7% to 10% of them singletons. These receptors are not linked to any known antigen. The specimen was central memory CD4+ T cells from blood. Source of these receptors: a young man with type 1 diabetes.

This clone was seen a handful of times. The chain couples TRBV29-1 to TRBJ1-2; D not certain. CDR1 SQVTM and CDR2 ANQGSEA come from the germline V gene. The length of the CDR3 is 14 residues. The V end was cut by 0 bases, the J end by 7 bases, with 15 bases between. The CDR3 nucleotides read TGCAGCGTTGAAGATCGGCGGTTAAATGGTGGCTACACCTTC. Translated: CSVEDRRLNGGYTF.

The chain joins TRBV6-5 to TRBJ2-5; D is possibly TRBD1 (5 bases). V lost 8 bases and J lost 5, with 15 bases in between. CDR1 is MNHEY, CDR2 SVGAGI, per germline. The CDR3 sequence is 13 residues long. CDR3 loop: CASGQGNVETQYF. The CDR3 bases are TGTGCCAGCGGGCAGGGAAACGTGGAGACCCAGTACTTC.

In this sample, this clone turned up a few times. CDR3 nucleotides: TGCGCCAGCAGCTTGGTGTCAGGGGAGGAAAAACTGTTTTTT. This translates into CASSLVSGEEKLFF. The chain carries TRBV5-1 and TRBJ1-4, with D maybe TRBD1 (6 bases). The CDR3 runs 14 residues. V lost 0 bases to trimming and J lost 8 bases, with 11 bases between them. Germline loops: CDR1 SGHRS, CDR2 YFSETQ.